This is a list of T cell receptor beta chains from one sample in a study of blood T cell repertoires in COVID-19. Profiling relied on immunoSEQ multiplex PCR, and the TCRdb table lists in-frame clones only, not all of them. The data hold hundreds of thousands of clones, with roughly nine tenths observed a single time. Sequencing input: PBMCs or T cells enriched from blood (not recorded which). These TCRs come from a woman between 50 and 59 years old in a cohort exposed to, infected with or recovered from COVID-19 (not recorded which). The CDR3 runs from the conserved cysteine through the conserved F or W. D genes are given only for firm matches. Not all rows give a size; the values are once, few, many and, for expanded clones, a class.

>TRBJ2-4|15|TRBD1|TRBV2|few
TGTGCCAGCAGTGTTAAGGGGACAGGACTAAACATTCAGTACTTC
CASSVKGTGLNIQYF
>TRBJ1-1|13|.|TRBV10-3|.
TGTGCCATCAGCGCGGTTCAGAACACTGAAGCTTTCTTT
CAISAVQNTEAFF
>TRBJ2-7|14|.|TRBV7-2|once
TGTGCCAGCAGCCGGGAGCGAGACTCCTACGAGCAGTACTTC
CASSRERDSYEQYF
>TRBJ2-6|12|.|TRBV9|.
TGTGCCAGCCAGACTGGGGCCAACGTCCTGACTTTC
CASQTGANVLTF
>TRBJ2-7|15|.|TRBV4-1|few
TGCGCCAGCAGCCAAGGGGGGCCCGCTCTGGGCGAGCAGTACTTC
CASSQGGPALGEQYF
>TRBJ1-2|14|.|TRBV19|.
TGTGCCAGTAGTATCCGGACACCAGGTCCGGGCTACACCTTC
CASSIRTPGPGYTF
>TRBJ1-4|12|.|TRBV30|.
TGTGCCCGGCAGGCTCTTAACGAAAAACTGTTTTTT
CARQALNEKLFF
>TRBJ2-5|16|TRBD2|TRBV7-8|.
TGTGCCAGCAGCTCCACCCGGACTAGCGCCCAAGAGACCCAGTACTTC
CASSSTRTSAQETQYF
>TRBJ1-1|14|TRBD1|TRBV10-3|.
TGTGCCACCCTGAACAGGGGGCGCGACACTGAAGCTTTCTTT
CATLNRGRDTEAFF
>TRBJ1-5|16|.|TRBV7-2|.
TGTGCCAGCAGCTTATACGGTACCGTTAGCAATCAGCCCCAGCATTTT
CASSLYGTVSNQPQHF